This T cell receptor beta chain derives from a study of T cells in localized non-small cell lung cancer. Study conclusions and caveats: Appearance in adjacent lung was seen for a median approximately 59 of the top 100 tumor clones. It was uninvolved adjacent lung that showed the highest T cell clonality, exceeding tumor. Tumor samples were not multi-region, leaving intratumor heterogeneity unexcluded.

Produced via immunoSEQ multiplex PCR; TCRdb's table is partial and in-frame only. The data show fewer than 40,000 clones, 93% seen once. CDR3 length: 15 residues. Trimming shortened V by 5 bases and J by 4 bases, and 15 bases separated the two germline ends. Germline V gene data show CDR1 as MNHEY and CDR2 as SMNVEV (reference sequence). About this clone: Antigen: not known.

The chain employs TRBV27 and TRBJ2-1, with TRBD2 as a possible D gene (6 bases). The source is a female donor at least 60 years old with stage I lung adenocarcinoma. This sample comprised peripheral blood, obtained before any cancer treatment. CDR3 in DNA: TGTGCCAGCAGTCCCTCTAGCGAAGTTTACAATGAGCAGTTCTTC. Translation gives CASSPSSEVYNEQFF.